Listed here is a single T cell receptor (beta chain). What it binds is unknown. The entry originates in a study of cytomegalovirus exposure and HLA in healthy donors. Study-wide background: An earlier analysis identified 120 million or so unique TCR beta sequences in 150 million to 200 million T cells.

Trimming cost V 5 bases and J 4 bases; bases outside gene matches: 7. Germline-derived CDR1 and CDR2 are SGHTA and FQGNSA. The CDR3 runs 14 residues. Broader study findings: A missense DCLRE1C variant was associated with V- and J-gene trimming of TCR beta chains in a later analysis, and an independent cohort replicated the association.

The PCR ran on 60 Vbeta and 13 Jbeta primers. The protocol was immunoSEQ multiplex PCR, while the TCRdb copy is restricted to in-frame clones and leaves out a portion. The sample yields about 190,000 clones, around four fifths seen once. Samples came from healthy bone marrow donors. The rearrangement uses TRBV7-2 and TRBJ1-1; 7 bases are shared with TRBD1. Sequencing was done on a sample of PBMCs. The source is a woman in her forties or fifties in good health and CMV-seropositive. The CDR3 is CASSPVRQGTEAFF. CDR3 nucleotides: TGTGCCAGCAGCCCGGTTCGACAGGGCACTGAAGCTTTCTTT.